The 26 T cell receptor beta chains below were found in one sample sequenced in a study of T cell responses to AZD1222 COVID-19 vaccine. TCRdb's copy holds only in-frame clones and misses some; the assay was immunoSEQ multiplex PCR. The table records around 73,000 clones, 85% to 90% of them present only once. The sample consisted of peripheral blood, taken 28 days after the second AZD1222 dose. Source of these receptors: an adult who received the AZD1222 COVID-19 vaccine.

The rearrangement links TRBV4-2 to TRBJ2-3, with D tentatively TRBD1 or TRBD2 (5 bases each). Trimming shortened V by 8 bases and J by 1 base, and 10 bases separated the two germline ends. This CDR3 spans 13 amino acids. Germline lookup yields CDR1 LGHNA and CDR2 YNFKEQ. The CDR3 spells CASGWDRTDTQYF. The CDR3 DNA is TGTGCCAGCGGCTGGGACCGCACAGATACGCAGTATTTT.

The rearrangement links TRBV7-8 to TRBJ1-2, with TRBD1 as a possible D gene (6 bases). The CDR3 contains 15 residues. The germline gives CDR1 SGHVS, CDR2 FQNEAQ. V shed 5 bases and J shed 3 bases, with 16 bases lying between them. CDR3 amino acids: CASSPVGGLHYGYTF. The CDR3 bases are TGTGCCAGCAGCCCCGTCGGGGGGCTCCACTATGGCTACACCTTC.

Notes on this clone: Other DNA sequences in the sample encode the same CDR3. The rearrangement joins TRBV28 to TRBJ1-2; 11 bases are shared with TRBD1. The germline CDR1 and CDR2 sequences are MDHEN and SYDVKM. V trimming: 3 bases; J trimming: 3 bases; junction bases outside the gene matches: 0. There are 14 residues in the CDR3. This CDR3 is CASSLGQGDYGYTF. In DNA, the CDR3 is TGTGCCAGCAGTTTGGGACAGGGGGACTATGGCTACACCTTC.

The genes are TRBV9 and TRBJ2-3; no clear D. The CDR3 is made up of 16 amino acids. Trimming stripped 4 bases from V and 2 bases from J, with 17 bases between. The V gene's germline CDR1 is SGDLS and CDR2 YYNGEE. CDR3 nucleotide sequence: TGTGCCAGCAGCACTACAGCGCTTTTGATCACAGATACGCAGTATTTT. Its translation: CASSTTALLITDTQYF. Full variable domain (rest looked up from reference TRBV9 and TRBJ2-3): DSGVTQTPKHLITATGQRVTLRCSPRSGDLSVYWYQQSLDQGLQFLIQYYNGEERAKGNILERFSAQQFPDLHSELNLSSLELGDSALYFCASSTTALLITDTQYFGPGTRLTVL.

This chain links TRBV3-1 (or the pseudogene TRBV3-2) with TRBJ1-3; a possible D gene is TRBD1 (5 bases). The germline CDR1 and CDR2 sequences are LGHDT and YNNKEL (reference sequence). V was trimmed by 1 base and J by 2 bases, leaving 9 bases between them. The CDR3 is 15 residues long. The CDR3 DNA follows: TGTGCCAGCAGCCAAGCCGGCAGGGCTGGAAACACCATATATTTT. Encoded protein: CASSQAGRAGNTIYF.

DNA for the CDR3: TGTGCCAGCTCACCACTGCAGGGCCTCAACACCGGGGAGCTGTTTTTT. Protein product: CASSPLQGLNTGELFF. The rearrangement links TRBV18 to TRBJ2-2, with a tentative D call TRBD1 (5 bases). The CDR3 spans 16 residues. The V and J ends lost 1 base and 2 bases respectively, with 11 bases between them. Germline V gene sequence: CDR1 KGHSH, CDR2 LQKENI. Full variable domain (rest looked up from reference TRBV18 and TRBJ2-2): NAGVMQNPRHLVRRRGQEARLRCSPMKGHSHVYWYRQLPEEGLKFMVYLQKENIIDESGMPKERFSAEFPKEGPSILRIQQVVRGDSAAYFCASSPLQGLNTGELFFGEGSRLTVL.

V gene TRBV3-1 (or the pseudogene TRBV3-2) combines with J gene TRBJ2-5, with a possible D match to TRBD1 (5 bases). V dropped 1 base and J dropped 0 bases, with 12 bases sitting between them. The CDR3 runs 16 residues. Germline assignment: CDR1 LGHDT and CDR2 YNNKEL (reference sequence). Written as DNA, the CDR3 is TGTGCCAGCAGCCAAGGTAGGGGATGGTACCAAGAGACCCAGTACTTC. Its protein is CASSQGRGWYQETQYF.

This clone has more than one count but fewer than ten. The gene calls are TRBV5-1 and TRBJ2-7; D is possibly TRBD2 (6 bases). Trimming pared 6 bases from V and 5 bases from J, leaving 18 bases between. CDR1 and CDR2 from the germline V gene are SGHRS and YFSETQ. The CDR3 length is 14 residues. Here the CDR3 DNA reads TGCGCCAGCACCATTAGCGGTGGGTTCGACGAGCAGTACTTC. Encoded protein: CASTISGGFDEQYF.

The CDR3 loop is CASSVASGGANPGELFF. CDR3 in DNA: TGTGCCAGTAGTGTAGCTAGCGGGGGGGCCAATCCCGGGGAGCTGTTTTTT. This chain links TRBV19 with TRBJ2-2; 12 nucleotides match TRBD2. The CDR3 extends over 17 amino acids. Per the germline V gene, CDR1 is LNHDA and CDR2 is SQIVND (reference sequence). With V trimmed by 5 bases and J by 6 bases, 10 bases remained unmatched.

The V call is TRBV14, the J call TRBJ2-7; 12 bases agree with TRBD2. This CDR3 is built from 17 residues. The V gene's germline CDR1 is SGHDN and CDR2 FVKESK. The V gene end was trimmed by 1 base and the J gene end by 1 base; junction bases not matched to a gene: 5. The CDR3 DNA follows: TGTGCCAGCAGCCAAGTTAAAGGACTAGCGGGATCCTACGAGCAGTACTTC. This encodes CASSQVKGLAGSYEQYF.

J is TRBJ2-7 and V is TRBV7-9; 9 bases are a match to TRBD2. Losses at the gene ends were 11 bases for V and 1 base for J; bases not matched to a gene: 6. Germline V gene lookup returns CDR1 SEHNR and CDR2 FQNEAQ (reference sequence). The CDR3 contains 13 residues. The CDR3 DNA follows: TGTGCCGGGGGGCTAGCGGGATCCTACGAGCAGTACGTC. It encodes CAGGLAGSYEQYV.

The gene calls are TRBV2 and TRBJ1-2, with no clear D. V was pared by 5 bases and J by 1 base, with 11 bases between. From germline, CDR1 is SNHLY and CDR2 FYNNEI. The CDR3 loop spans 14 amino acids. CDR3 residues: CASSSGRSNYGYTF. The CDR3 DNA follows: TGTGCCAGCAGTTCCGGCAGAAGTAACTATGGCTACACCTTC.

The rearrangement joins TRBV30 to TRBJ2-3, with D maybe TRBD2 (6 bases). The CDR3 spans 15 residues. V dropped 2 bases and J dropped 0 bases, with 12 bases sitting between them. In germline, CDR1 is GTSNPN, CDR2 SVGIG (reference sequence). The CDR3 DNA is TGTGCCTGGAGTAGCGGAGGGGCCAGCACAGATACGCAGTATTTT. Its protein product is CAWSSGGASTDTQYF. Combining the CDR3 with reference TRBV30 and TRBJ2-3 gives the whole variable domain SQTIHQWPATLVQPVGSPLSLECTVEGTSNPNLYWYRQAAGRGLQLLFYSVGIGQISSEVPQNLSASRPQDRQFILSSKKLLLSDSGFYLCAWSSGGASTDTQYFGPGTRLTVL.

For this clone: The junction does not match germline at one end; this may be a read error. The gene calls are TRBV2 and TRBJ2-1; TRBD2 agrees at 10 bases. The CDR3 contains 14 residues. Germline V gene lookup returns CDR1 SNHLY and CDR2 FYNNEI. CDR3 nucleotides: TGTGCCGGCAGACTAGCGGGCTCCTACAATGAGCAGTTCTTC. Amino acids: CAGRLAGSYNEQFF.

The rearrangement uses TRBV30 and TRBJ1-4; TRBD1 matches 8 bases. CDR1 is GTSNPN, CDR2 SVGIG, per germline (reference sequence). J was trimmed by 7 bases and V by 3 bases; bases with no gene match: 7. The CDR3 sequence is 14 residues long. The CDR3 DNA is TGTGCCTGGAGCCAGGGGGCTGGGGGTGAAAAACTGTTTTTT. Translating gives CAWSQGAGGEKLFF.

The J gene is TRBJ1-4, the V gene TRBV19; D might be TRBD1 (5 bases). The CDR3 consists of 16 residues. Germline assignment: CDR1 LNHDA and CDR2 SQIVND (reference sequence). V shed 2 bases and J shed 8 bases, with 18 bases lying between them. CDR3 DNA sequence: TGTGCCAGTAGTATAAAGGTAGGGCAGGGAGGAGAAAAACTGTTTTTT. Amino acids: CASSIKVGQGGEKLFF.

The J gene is TRBJ2-2, the V gene TRBV27, with 11 nucleotides matching TRBD2. Trimming removed 4 bases from V and 1 base from J; junction bases left unmatched: 8. The CDR3 is 18 residues long. Germline V CDR1 and CDR2: MNHEY, SMNVEV (reference sequence). The CDR3 sequence: CASSSPRLAGGNTGELFF. CDR3 nucleotides: TGTGCCAGCAGTTCCCCCCGGCTAGCGGGAGGGAACACCGGGGAGCTGTTTTTT.

The rearrangement joins TRBV5-1 to TRBJ1-6; a weak D match, TRBD1 (6 bases). CDR1 SGHRS and CDR2 YFSETQ come from the germline V gene. This CDR3 is 15 amino acids long. V lost 0 bases, J lost 6 bases, and 10 bases lay in between. The CDR3 protein is CASSLEGQVNSPLHF. As DNA, the CDR3 is TGCGCCAGCAGCTTGGAGGGACAAGTTAATTCACCCCTCCACTTT.

In the case of this clone: One end of the junction does not line up with germline, which may come from a read error. The genes are TRBV5-1 and TRBJ1-1; a possible D gene is TRBD1 (5 bases). Germline V gene sequence: CDR1 SGHRS, CDR2 YFSETQ. The length of the CDR3 is 13 residues. The CDR3 DNA reads TGCGCCAGCACCTTGGGGCTGAACACTGAAGCTTTCTTT. Amino acid sequence: CASTLGLNTEAFF.

The chain carries TRBV24-1 and TRBJ1-5, with D unresolved. Germline assignment: CDR1 KGHDR and CDR2 SFDVKD. The V and J ends lost 4 bases and 4 bases respectively, with 10 bases between them. The CDR3 has 14 amino acids. This CDR3 is CATSDLNTNQPQHF. DNA of the CDR3: TGTGCCACCAGTGACCTGAATACGAATCAGCCCCAGCATTTT.

The chain carries TRBV28 and TRBJ1-4; D is undetermined. The germline V and J ends were trimmed by 6 bases and 8 bases, with 16 bases remaining between them. Germline V gene lookup returns CDR1 MDHEN and CDR2 SYDVKM. The length of the CDR3 is 14 residues. The chain's CDR3 is CASRPEGSGEKLFF. Written as DNA, the CDR3 is TGTGCCAGCAGACCAGAAGGGTCCGGAGAAAAACTGTTTTTT.

This sequence joins TRBV5-1 and TRBJ1-2; 8 bases map to TRBD1. With 4 bases clipped from V and 8 bases from J, the junction kept 4 bases outside the gene matches. The CDR3 is 12 amino acids. From germline, CDR1 is SGHRS and CDR2 YFSETQ. DNA for the CDR3: TGCGCCAGCAGCCACGACAGGGGAGGCTACACCTTC. This codes for CASSHDRGGYTF.

The V gene is TRBV27, the J gene TRBJ2-1; D call uncertain. The CDR3 runs 18 residues. The V end lost 1 base, the J end lost 6 bases, and 22 bases lay between the germline ends. The V gene's germline CDR1 is MNHEY and CDR2 SMNVEV (reference sequence). The CDR3: CASSLWTTSSGLGNEQFF. CDR3 coding DNA: TGTGCCAGCAGTTTATGGACGACTTCTTCGGGTCTCGGCAATGAGCAGTTCTTC.

Details on this clone: One end of the junction does not line up with germline, which may come from a read error. This chain uses TRBV28 with TRBJ1-2; maybe TRBD1 (6 bases). The CDR3 length is 13 residues. Looked up from germline, CDR1 is MDHEN and CDR2 is SYDVKM. Written as DNA, the CDR3 is TGTGCCAGCAGTTCGACAGGAACCTATCGCTACACCTTC. It codes for CASSSTGTYRYTF.

The chain recombines TRBV30 with TRBJ1-2; D not resolved. The CDR3 totals 14 residues. With 7 bases removed from V and 6 bases from J, the gap between germline ends came to 21 bases. Germline values: CDR1 GTSNPN, CDR2 SVGIG (reference sequence). The DNA for the CDR3 is TGTGCCTCCGGTCCTTCGGTACGGGTCCATGGCTACACCTTC. Translation gives CASGPSVRVHGYTF.

In this sample, this clone turned up once. The gene calls are TRBV6-2 or TRBV6-3 and TRBJ1-6; 7 bases align to TRBD1. V lost 5 bases, J lost 6 bases, and 4 bases stayed unmatched. Germline CDR1 and CDR2: MNHEY and SVGEGT. This CDR3 comprises 14 residues. This chain's CDR3 is CASSKGQPNSPLHF. For the CDR3, the DNA is TGTGCCAGCAGTAAGGGACAGCCTAATTCACCCCTCCACTTT.